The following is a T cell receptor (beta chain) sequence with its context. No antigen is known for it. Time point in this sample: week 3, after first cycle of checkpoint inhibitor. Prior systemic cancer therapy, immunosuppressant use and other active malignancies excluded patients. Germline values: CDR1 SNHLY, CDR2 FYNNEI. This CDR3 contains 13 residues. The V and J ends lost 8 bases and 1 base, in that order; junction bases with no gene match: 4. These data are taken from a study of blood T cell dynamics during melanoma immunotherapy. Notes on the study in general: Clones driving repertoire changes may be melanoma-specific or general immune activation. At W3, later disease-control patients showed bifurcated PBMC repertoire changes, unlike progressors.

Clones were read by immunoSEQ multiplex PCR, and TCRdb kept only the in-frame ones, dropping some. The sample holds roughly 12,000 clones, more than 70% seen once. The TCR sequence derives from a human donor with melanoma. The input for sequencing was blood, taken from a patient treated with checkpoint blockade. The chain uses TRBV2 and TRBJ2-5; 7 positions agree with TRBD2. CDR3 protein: CASGGVFQETQYF. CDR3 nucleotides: TGTGCCAGCGGGGGGGTTTTCCAAGAGACCCAGTACTTC.